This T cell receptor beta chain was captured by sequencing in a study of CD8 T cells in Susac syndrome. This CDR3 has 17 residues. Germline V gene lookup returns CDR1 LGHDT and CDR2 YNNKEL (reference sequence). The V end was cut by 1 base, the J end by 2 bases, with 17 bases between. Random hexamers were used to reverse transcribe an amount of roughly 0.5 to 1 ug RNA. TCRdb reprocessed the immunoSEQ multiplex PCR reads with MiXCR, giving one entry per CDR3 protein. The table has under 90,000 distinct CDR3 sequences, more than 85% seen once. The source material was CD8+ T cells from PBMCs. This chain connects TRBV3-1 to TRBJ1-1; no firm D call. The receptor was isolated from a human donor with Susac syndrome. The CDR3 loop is CASSQAPLAVLNTEAFF. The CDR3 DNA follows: TGTGCCAGCAGCCAAGCCCCTTTGGCAGTTCTTAACACTGAAGCTTTCTTT. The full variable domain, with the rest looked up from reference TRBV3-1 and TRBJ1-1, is DTAVSQTPKYLVTQMGNDKSIKCEQNLGHDTMYWYKQDSKKFLKIMFSYNNKELIINETVPNRFSPKSPDKAHLNLHINSLELGDSAVYFCASSQAPLAVLNTEAFFGQGTRLTVV.